These T cell receptor beta chains were read from a single sample in a study of blood T cells in healthy people across ages. From the 5' RACE reads, TCRdb called clonotypes with MiXCR, one entry per CDR3 protein. The data contain 1.6 million or so distinct CDR3 sequences, 30% to 35% of them singletons. The sample was blood. Every receptor here comes from a woman in her twenties or thirties in good health. The CDR3 runs from the conserved cysteine through the conserved F or W. Each record gives: D gene, clone size, V gene, J gene, CDR3 protein, CDR3 DNA. D genes are given only for firm matches. Clone size appears in some rows only: once, few, many, or a class for an expanded clone.

d_gene: TRBD1
abundance: .
v_gene: TRBV7-9
j_gene: TRBJ1-5
CDR3aa: CANSATDRGSQPQHF
CDR3nt: TGTGCCAACAGCGCAACGGACAGGGGAAGTCAGCCCCAGCATTTT

d_gene: .
abundance: few
v_gene: TRBV5-1
j_gene: TRBJ1-2
CDR3aa: CASSPTEIYGYTF
CDR3nt: TGCGCCAGCAGCCCGACAGAAATTTATGGCTACACCTTC

d_gene: TRBD1
abundance: few
v_gene: TRBV27
j_gene: TRBJ1-4
CDR3aa: CASTEGTGHVGEKLFF
CDR3nt: TGTGCCAGCACCGAAGGGACAGGGCACGTGGGGGAAAAACTGTTTTTT

d_gene: .
abundance: .
v_gene: TRBV20-1
j_gene: TRBJ1-1
CDR3aa: CSAPELAGPGTEAFF
CDR3nt: TGCAGTGCTCCCGAGTTGGCAGGGCCGGGCACTGAAGCTTTCTTT

d_gene: TRBD2
abundance: .
v_gene: TRBV7-6
j_gene: TRBJ2-3
CDR3aa: CASSLGLAATSTDTQYF
CDR3nt: TGTGCCAGCAGCCTCGGACTAGCGGCCACTAGCACAGATACGCAGTATTTT

d_gene: .
abundance: .
v_gene: TRBV29-1
j_gene: TRBJ2-5
CDR3aa: CSVARLVSHQETQYF
CDR3nt: TGCAGCGTTGCCCGACTAGTCAGCCACCAAGAGACCCAGTACTTC

d_gene: .
abundance: few
v_gene: TRBV7-6
j_gene: TRBJ2-7
CDR3aa: CASSLGSGTSSYEQYF
CDR3nt: TGTGCCAGCAGCTTAGGTAGCGGAACAAGCTCCTACGAGCAGTACTTC

d_gene: .
abundance: many
v_gene: TRBV15
j_gene: TRBJ2-7
CDR3aa: CATRERADYEQYF
CDR3nt: TGTGCCACCCGGGAGCGAGCGGACTACGAGCAGTACTTC

d_gene: .
abundance: .
v_gene: TRBV12-3/TRBV12-4
j_gene: TRBJ2-3
CDR3aa: CASSTRPKGTGTQYF
CDR3nt: TGTGCCAGCAGTACCCGGCCCAAGGGCACAGGTACGCAGTATTTT

d_gene: .
abundance: .
v_gene: TRBV19
j_gene: TRBJ1-1
CDR3aa: CAIISRTTTEAFF
CDR3nt: TGTGCCATCATATCCCGAACCACCACTGAAGCTTTCTTT

d_gene: TRBD1
abundance: .
v_gene: TRBV7-9
j_gene: TRBJ2-7
CDR3aa: CASSSGQKPYEQYF
CDR3nt: TGTGCCAGCAGCTCGGGACAGAAACCCTACGAGCAGTACTTC

d_gene: TRBD1
abundance: few
v_gene: TRBV20-1
j_gene: TRBJ2-7
CDR3aa: CSAHRDRGDEQYF
CDR3nt: TGCAGTGCCCACCGGGACAGGGGGGACGAGCAGTACTTC

d_gene: TRBD1
abundance: .
v_gene: TRBV29-1
j_gene: TRBJ2-1
CDR3aa: CSVKGQGYNEQCF
CDR3nt: TGCAGCGTAAAGGGACAGGGGTACAATGAGCAGTGCTTC

d_gene: TRBD1
abundance: .
v_gene: TRBV11-2
j_gene: TRBJ1-1
CDR3aa: CASSVRDRRRWTEAFF
CDR3nt: TGTGCCAGCAGCGTTAGGGACAGGAGGCGGTGGACTGAAGCTTTCTTT

d_gene: .
abundance: few
v_gene: TRBV10-3
j_gene: TRBJ1-1
CDR3aa: CAISEAGWGAFF
CDR3nt: TGTGCCATCAGTGAGGCGGGGTGGGGAGCTTTCTTT

d_gene: .
abundance: few
v_gene: TRBV3-1
j_gene: TRBJ2-5
CDR3aa: CASSQVLQEQKETQYF
CDR3nt: TGTGCCAGCAGCCAAGTGTTGCAGGAACAGAAAGAGACCCAGTACTTC

d_gene: .
abundance: .
v_gene: TRBV12-3/TRBV12-4
j_gene: TRBJ2-5
CDR3aa: CASSRGTHPAETQYF
CDR3nt: TGTGCCAGCAGTCGAGGGACCCACCCCGCGGAGACCCAGTACTTC

d_gene: .
abundance: once
v_gene: TRBV5-1
j_gene: TRBJ1-1
CDR3aa: CASSLSVTNTEAFF
CDR3nt: TGCGCCAGCAGCTTGTCGGTCACCAACACTGAAGCTTTCTTT

d_gene: .
abundance: .
v_gene: TRBV10-3
j_gene: TRBJ1-2
CDR3aa: CAISERTVTYGYTF
CDR3nt: TGTGCCATCAGCGAAAGGACAGTCACCTATGGCTACACCTTC

d_gene: .
abundance: few
v_gene: TRBV20-1
j_gene: TRBJ2-7
CDR3aa: CSARDPDLSSYEQYF
CDR3nt: TGCAGTGCTAGAGATCCAGACCTTAGCTCCTACGAGCAGTACTTC

d_gene: .
abundance: .
v_gene: TRBV6-1
j_gene: TRBJ2-7
CDR3aa: CASEDGQLYEQYF
CDR3nt: TGTGCCAGCGAAGATGGACAGCTCTACGAGCAGTACTTC

d_gene: TRBD2
abundance: .
v_gene: TRBV2
j_gene: TRBJ2-5
CDR3aa: CASSVKRGQETQYF
CDR3nt: TGTGCCAGCAGTGTTAAGCGGGGGCAAGAGACCCAGTACTTC

d_gene: .
abundance: .
v_gene: TRBV21-1
j_gene: TRBJ2-7
CDR3aa: CASSIQSPGTVSYEQYF
CDR3nt: TGTGCCAGCAGCATTCAATCACCGGGGACAGTCTCCTACGAGCAGTACTTC

d_gene: .
abundance: .
v_gene: TRBV7-3
j_gene: TRBJ2-3
CDR3aa: CASSLTGYRTSTDTQYF
CDR3nt: TGTGCCAGCAGCTTAACTGGGTACCGTACCAGCACAGATACGCAGTATTTT

d_gene: .
abundance: few
v_gene: TRBV6-1
j_gene: TRBJ1-2
CDR3aa: CASSPRRQAGYTF
CDR3nt: TGTGCCAGCAGTCCCAGGCGACAGGCTGGCTACACCTTC

d_gene: TRBD1
abundance: .
v_gene: TRBV28
j_gene: TRBJ2-2
CDR3aa: CASSPAGQGENTGELFF
CDR3nt: TGTGCCAGCAGTCCCGCAGGACAGGGGGAGAACACCGGGGAGCTGTTTTTT

d_gene: .
abundance: .
v_gene: TRBV5-1
j_gene: TRBJ1-3
CDR3aa: CASSLMTGLGSGNTIYF
CDR3nt: TGCGCCAGCAGCTTGATGACGGGTTTGGGATCTGGAAACACCATATATTTT

d_gene: .
abundance: many
v_gene: TRBV27
j_gene: TRBJ2-3
CDR3aa: CASSFVDSTDTQYF
CDR3nt: TGTGCCAGCAGTTTTGTGGACTCCACAGATACGCAGTATTTT

d_gene: TRBD2
abundance: .
v_gene: TRBV7-8
j_gene: TRBJ2-5
CDR3aa: CASSNSGRGVETQYF
CDR3nt: TGTGCCAGCAGCAATAGCGGGAGGGGTGTAGAGACCCAGTACTTC

d_gene: .
abundance: few
v_gene: TRBV15
j_gene: TRBJ1-5
CDR3aa: CATSRLGMGGNQPQHF
CDR3nt: TGTGCCACCAGCAGACTGGGGATGGGCGGCAATCAGCCCCAGCATTTT

d_gene: .
abundance: .
v_gene: TRBV20-1
j_gene: TRBJ2-7
CDR3aa: CSATGKGEQYF
CDR3nt: TGCAGTGCCACAGGGAAGGGCGAGCAGTACTTC

d_gene: .
abundance: few
v_gene: TRBV28
j_gene: TRBJ2-3
CDR3aa: CASSASRAGTDTQYF
CDR3nt: TGTGCCAGCAGTGCTAGCAGGGCTGGCACAGATACGCAGTATTTT

d_gene: .
abundance: few
v_gene: TRBV4-2
j_gene: TRBJ2-2
CDR3aa: CASSQPPVGGDTGELFF
CDR3nt: TGTGCCAGCAGCCAACCACCGGTCGGGGGAGACACCGGGGAGCTGTTTTTT

d_gene: .
abundance: .
v_gene: TRBV28
j_gene: TRBJ1-4
CDR3aa: CASSLRRASNEKLFF
CDR3nt: TGTGCCAGCAGCCTGCGGCGGGCATCTAATGAAAAACTGTTTTTT

d_gene: TRBD2
abundance: .
v_gene: TRBV3-1
j_gene: TRBJ2-1
CDR3aa: CASSQAFGGRRYNEQFF
CDR3nt: TGTGCCAGCAGCCAAGCCTTCGGCGGGAGGCGCTACAATGAGCAGTTCTTC

d_gene: TRBD1
abundance: .
v_gene: TRBV6-1
j_gene: TRBJ2-7
CDR3aa: CASSEREVRGIYEQYF
CDR3nt: TGTGCCAGCAGTGAAAGGGAAGTCAGGGGGATTTACGAGCAGTACTTC

d_gene: TRBD2
abundance: .
v_gene: TRBV20-1
j_gene: TRBJ2-3
CDR3aa: CSAELAGENLNTDTQYF
CDR3nt: TGCAGTGCTGAACTAGCGGGGGAGAACCTCAACACAGATACGCAGTATTTT

d_gene: TRBD2
abundance: .
v_gene: TRBV20-1
j_gene: TRBJ2-1
CDR3aa: CSAGTIAGGLNEQFF
CDR3nt: TGCAGTGCCGGCACAATAGCGGGGGGGCTCAATGAGCAGTTCTTC

d_gene: .
abundance: .
v_gene: TRBV20-1
j_gene: TRBJ1-1
CDR3aa: CSASIRGRNTEAFF
CDR3nt: TGCAGTGCTAGTATTAGGGGGAGGAACACTGAAGCTTTCTTT

d_gene: TRBD2
abundance: .
v_gene: TRBV4-1
j_gene: TRBJ2-5
CDR3aa: CARSQDWLAGLQETQYF
CDR3nt: TGCGCCCGCAGCCAAGATTGGCTAGCGGGACTCCAAGAGACCCAGTACTTC

d_gene: .
abundance: .
v_gene: TRBV29-1
j_gene: TRBJ1-5
CDR3aa: CSVEEAVDQPQHF
CDR3nt: TGCAGCGTTGAAGAGGCAGTCGATCAGCCCCAGCATTTT

d_gene: TRBD1
abundance: once
v_gene: TRBV9
j_gene: TRBJ1-5
CDR3aa: CASSFGTGVGQPQHF
CDR3nt: TGTGCCAGCAGCTTCGGGACAGGGGTTGGTCAGCCCCAGCATTTT

d_gene: .
abundance: many
v_gene: TRBV10-3
j_gene: TRBJ2-5
CDR3aa: CAISDPDQPAQYF
CDR3nt: TGTGCCATCAGTGATCCGGATCAGCCTGCCCAGTACTTC

d_gene: TRBD1
abundance: few
v_gene: TRBV27
j_gene: TRBJ1-2
CDR3aa: CASRYRGQAGGYTF
CDR3nt: TGTGCCAGCAGGTACAGGGGGCAAGCAGGTGGCTACACCTTC

d_gene: .
abundance: .
v_gene: TRBV6-1
j_gene: TRBJ1-5
CDR3aa: CASTEQGLNQPRHF
CDR3nt: TGTGCCAGCACCGAACAGGGTTTGAATCAGCCCCGGCATTTT

d_gene: .
abundance: .
v_gene: TRBV14
j_gene: TRBJ2-5
CDR3aa: CASSQDRPPTQAQYF
CDR3nt: TGTGCCAGCAGCCAAGATAGGCCGCCTACCCAGGCCCAGTACTTC

d_gene: .
abundance: few
v_gene: TRBV27
j_gene: TRBJ1-1
CDR3aa: CASSLSGFQAAFF
CDR3nt: TGTGCCAGCAGTTTATCGGGTTTCCAGGCAGCTTTCTTT

d_gene: TRBD1
abundance: many
v_gene: TRBV27
j_gene: TRBJ2-5
CDR3aa: CASGQGVWEETQYF
CDR3nt: TGTGCCAGCGGACAGGGGGTGTGGGAAGAGACCCAGTACTTC

d_gene: .
abundance: .
v_gene: TRBV7-4
j_gene: TRBJ1-1
CDR3aa: CASSLVPLGNTEAFF
CDR3nt: TGTGCCAGCAGCTTAGTGCCCCTAGGGAACACTGAAGCTTTCTTT

d_gene: .
abundance: few
v_gene: TRBV6-6
j_gene: TRBJ2-1
CDR3aa: CASSYPYTDEQFF
CDR3nt: TGTGCCAGCAGCTACCCTTACACTGATGAGCAGTTCTTC

d_gene: TRBD2
abundance: many
v_gene: TRBV29-1
j_gene: TRBJ2-1
CDR3aa: CSIAGGPEYNEQFF
CDR3nt: TGCAGCATCGCGGGGGGGCCGGAGTACAATGAGCAGTTCTTC

d_gene: .
abundance: .
v_gene: TRBV14
j_gene: TRBJ2-1
CDR3aa: CASSQQGGKRDEQFF
CDR3nt: TGTGCCAGCAGTCAACAGGGAGGAAAGCGGGATGAGCAGTTCTTC

d_gene: TRBD2
abundance: .
v_gene: TRBV24-1
j_gene: TRBJ2-3
CDR3aa: CATGGLGSTDTQYF
CDR3nt: TGTGCCACCGGAGGACTAGGGAGCACAGATACGCAGTATTTT

d_gene: TRBD2
abundance: .
v_gene: TRBV6-1
j_gene: TRBJ2-1
CDR3aa: CASSESLAVNEQCF
CDR3nt: TGTGCCAGCAGTGAATCGCTAGCGGTAAATGAGCAGTGCTTC

d_gene: TRBD2
abundance: few
v_gene: TRBV5-6
j_gene: TRBJ2-3
CDR3aa: CASSFSGSAPDTQYF
CDR3nt: TGTGCCAGCAGCTTTAGCGGGAGTGCGCCAGATACGCAGTATTTT

d_gene: .
abundance: many
v_gene: TRBV5-1
j_gene: TRBJ2-5
CDR3aa: CASSLEGGRGETQYF
CDR3nt: TGCGCCAGCAGCTTGGAGGGGGGGCGAGGAGAGACCCAGTACTTC

d_gene: .
abundance: .
v_gene: TRBV7-8
j_gene: TRBJ1-5
CDR3aa: CASREAAGQPQHF
CDR3nt: TGTGCCAGCAGAGAGGCAGCCGGTCAGCCCCAGCATTTT

d_gene: .
abundance: .
v_gene: TRBV20-1
j_gene: TRBJ2-7
CDR3aa: CSAKDRSYEQYF
CDR3nt: TGCAGTGCTAAGGACAGATCCTACGAGCAGTACTTC

d_gene: TRBD1
abundance: few
v_gene: TRBV28
j_gene: TRBJ2-7
CDR3aa: CASSSYRDREYEQYF
CDR3nt: TGTGCCAGCAGTTCATATCGGGACAGGGAATATGAGCAGTACTTC